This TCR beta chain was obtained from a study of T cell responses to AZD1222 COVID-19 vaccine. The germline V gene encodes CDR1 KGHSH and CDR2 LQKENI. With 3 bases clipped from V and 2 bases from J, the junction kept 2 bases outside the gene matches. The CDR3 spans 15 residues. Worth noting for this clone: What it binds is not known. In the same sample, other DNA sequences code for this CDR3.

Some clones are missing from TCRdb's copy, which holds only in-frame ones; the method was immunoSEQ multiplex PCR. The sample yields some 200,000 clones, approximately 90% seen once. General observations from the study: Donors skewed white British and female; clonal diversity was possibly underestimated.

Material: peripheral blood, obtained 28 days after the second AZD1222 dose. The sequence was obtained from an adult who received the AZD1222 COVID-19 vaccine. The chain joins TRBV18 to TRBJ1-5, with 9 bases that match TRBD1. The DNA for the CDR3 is TGTGCCAGCTCACCGGACAGGGGCGGCAATCAGCCCCAGCATTTT. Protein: CASSPDRGGNQPQHF.